The 5 T cell receptor beta chains reported below all come from one sample, sequenced in a study of T cells in Graves' hyperthyroidism and ophthalmopathy (dated by TCRdb to between 2019 and 2020). Libraries were built with multiplex PCR. For sequencing, an Illumina HiSeq 2000 was employed. The TCR beta CDR3 regions were amplified from the RNA transcripts. For the first round of RT-PCR on the TCR CDR3, the HTBI primer set was used together with the Qiagen OneStep RT-PCR kit. TCRdb trimmed the raw reads at Q25, called clones with MiXCR and kept productive beta chains. When rows share a CDR3 protein, they turn into one entry using the most common DNA and genes. Within this sample are about 540,000 distinct CDR3 sequences, with more than 45% of them counted one time only. The biggest ten clones account for 8.2% of the sample. The sample taken for sequencing was peripheral blood or thyroid tissue (not recorded which). These receptors originate from a woman between 18 and 30 years old with Graves' hyperthyroidism. Donor details come from another sample of the same person, matched by shared clones.

The J gene is TRBJ1-4, the V gene TRBV7-2, with D unclear. Trimming took 3 bases from V and 6 from J, leaving 14 bases between them. This CDR3 spans 15 amino acids. Looked up from germline, CDR1 is SGHTA and CDR2 is FQGNSA. CDR3 sequence (DNA): TGTGCCAGCAGCTTGGAAATGGCCCCCTATGAAAAACTGTTTTTT. It specifies CASSLEMAPYEKLFF.

V and J are TRBV14 and TRBJ2-5; no clear D gene. Germline V gives CDR1 SGHDN, CDR2 FVKESK. The germline V and J ends were trimmed by 1 base and 5 bases, with 8 bases remaining between them. The CDR3 has 13 residues. CDR3 sequence reads: CASSQGFSETQYF. As DNA, the CDR3 is TGTGCCAGCAGCCAAGGGTTTAGCGAGACCCAGTACTTC.

The chain joins TRBV7-8 to TRBJ1-2; TRBD1 is a possible D gene (6 bases). Germline CDR1 reads SGHVS; CDR2 reads FQNEAQ. V gave up 5 bases and J gave up 1 base, with 14 bases separating them. CDR3 length: 15 residues. The CDR3 region has the DNA TGTGCCAGCAGCCCGAACAGGGCCCTTAACTATGGCTACACCTTC. Amino acids: CASSPNRALNYGYTF.

Comment on this clonotype: At one end the junction does not follow the germline gene, possibly because of a read error. V gene TRBV10-3 combines with J gene TRBJ2-7; the D call may be TRBD1 or TRBD2 (5 bases each). CDR1 and CDR2 (germline): ENHRY, SYGVKD. The CDR3 runs to 14 residues. CDR3 in DNA: TGTGCCAGCAGTTACGCAGGGAGCTCCTACGAGCAGTACTTC. Its protein is CASSYAGSSYEQYF.

This clonotype has more than one count but fewer than ten. V is TRBV9 and J is TRBJ1-6; no clear D gene. The germline V gene encodes CDR1 SGDLS and CDR2 YYNGEE. Trimming cost V 4 bases and J 0 bases, with 11 bases left between them. The CDR3 totals 16 residues. The DNA for the CDR3 is TGTGCCAGCAGCCCGAAACTCAGCTCCTATAATTCACCCCTCCACTTT. Amino acid sequence: CASSPKLSSYNSPLHF.